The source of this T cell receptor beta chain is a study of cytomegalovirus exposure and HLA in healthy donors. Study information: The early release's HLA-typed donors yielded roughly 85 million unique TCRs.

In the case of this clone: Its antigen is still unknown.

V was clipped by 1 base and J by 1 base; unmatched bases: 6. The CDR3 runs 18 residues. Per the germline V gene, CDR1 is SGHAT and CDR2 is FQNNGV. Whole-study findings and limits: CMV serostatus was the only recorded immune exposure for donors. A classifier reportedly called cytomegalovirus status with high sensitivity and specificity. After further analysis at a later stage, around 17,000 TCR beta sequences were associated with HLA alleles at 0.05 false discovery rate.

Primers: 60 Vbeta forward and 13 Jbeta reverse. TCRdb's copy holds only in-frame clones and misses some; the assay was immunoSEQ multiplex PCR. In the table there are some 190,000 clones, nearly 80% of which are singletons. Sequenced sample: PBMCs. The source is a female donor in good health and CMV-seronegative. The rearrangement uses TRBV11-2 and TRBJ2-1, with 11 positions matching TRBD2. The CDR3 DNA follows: TGTGCCAGCAGCTTAGTTTCCCTAGCGGGAGGTTCCTACAATGAGCAGTTCTTC. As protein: CASSLVSLAGGSYNEQFF.